Presented here are 23 T cell receptor beta chains from one specimen sequenced in a study of shared clonotypes between healthy human individuals. TCRdb's table, derived via immunoSEQ multiplex PCR, lists solely in-frame clones and lacks some. The sample has 400,000 to 600,000 clones, about 96% seen once. Sequencing was carried out using naive CD4+ T cells sorted from blood. Subset of the sample: CD45RA+ positively selected. The receptors come from a woman in her twenties or thirties in good health.

This clone showed up just once. The CDR3 spells CASRSSGRTYEQYF. As DNA, the CDR3 is TGTGCCAGCAGGTCTAGCGGGAGGACGTACGAGCAGTACTTC. V is TRBV6-5 and J is TRBJ2-7; 11 nucleotides agree with TRBD2. The CDR3 consists of 14 residues. Germline V gene data show CDR1 as MNHEY and CDR2 as SVGAGI. V lost 6 bases to trimming and J lost 4 bases; unmatched junction nucleotides: 5.

The chain's CDR3 is CAISPSETYNEQFF. The CDR3 nucleotides read TGTGCCATCAGTCCCAGCGAAACCTACAATGAGCAGTTCTTC. The genes are TRBV10-3 and TRBJ2-1, with no clear D. Germline CDR1 reads ENHRY; CDR2 reads SYGVKD. The CDR3 runs to 14 residues. Between the trimmed V and J ends, which lost 5 bases and 2 bases, there was a span of 10 bases.

The rearrangement links TRBV19 to TRBJ2-3; TRBD2 might be the D (6 bases). Germline V gives CDR1 LNHDA, CDR2 SQIVND (reference sequence). The CDR3 contains 14 residues. Trimming removed 4 bases from V and 6 bases from J, with 14 bases in between. The CDR3: CASSRDGSGDTQYF. The CDR3 coding sequence is TGTGCCAGTAGTAGGGACGGGAGTGGGGATACGCAGTATTTT.

The chain is built from TRBV6-1 and TRBJ2-3; 7 bases line up with TRBD2. With 2 bases clipped from V and 7 bases from J, the junction kept 3 bases outside the gene matches. The CDR3 length is 13 residues. The germline CDR1 and CDR2 sequences are MNHNS and SASEGT. The CDR3 reads CASSEWGGNTQYF. DNA for the CDR3: TGTGCCAGCAGTGAATGGGGGGGAAATACGCAGTATTTT.

The J gene is TRBJ2-5, the V gene TRBV18; a weak D match, TRBD1 (6 bases). Per the germline V gene, CDR1 is KGHSH and CDR2 is LQKENI. The CDR3 spans 14 residues. Deletions cut 2 bases from V and 2 bases from J, with 9 bases between. The CDR3 nucleotides read TGTGCCAGCTCACCAATGGGACAACAAGAGACCCAGTACTTC. Its protein is CASSPMGQQETQYF.

This clone came up once. For the CDR3, the DNA is TGTGCCAGCGGATTAACTAGCGGACAAACAGATACGCAGTATTTT. Encoded protein: CASGLTSGQTDTQYF. V usage is TRBV28 and J usage is TRBJ2-3, with 8 nucleotides matching TRBD2. Germline CDR1 and CDR2: MDHEN and SYDVKM. J lost 3 bases, V lost 8 bases, and 10 bases had no gene match. This CDR3 spans 15 amino acids.

This sequence joins TRBV5-8 and TRBJ2-7, with D possibly being TRBD2 (5 bases). From germline, CDR1 is SGHTS and CDR2 YDEGEE. The CDR3 consists of 13 residues. Trimming shortened V by 1 base and J by 7 bases, and 12 bases separated the two germline ends. This CDR3 is CASSLLGGLEQYF. Here the CDR3 DNA reads TGTGCCAGCAGCTTGTTGGGCGGGCTGGAGCAGTACTTC. The variable domain in full, completed from reference TRBV5-8 and TRBJ2-7, reads EAGVTQSPTHLIKTRGQQATLRCSPISGHTSVYWYQQALGLGLQFLLWYDEGEERNRGNFPPRFSGRQFPNYSSELNVNALELEDSALYLCASSLLGGLEQYFGPGTRLTVT.

A note on this clone: Distinct nucleotide sequences in the sample also encode this CDR3. The genes are TRBV29-1 and TRBJ1-2; D ambiguous. The V end lost 6 bases, the J end lost 2 bases, and 13 bases lay between the germline ends. The length of the CDR3 is 13 residues. Germline lookup yields CDR1 SQVTM and CDR2 ANQGSEA. CDR3 in DNA: TGCAGCGTCACACCACGCCTAAACTATGGCTACACCTTC. This encodes CSVTPRLNYGYTF.

The genes are TRBV19 and TRBJ2-7; the D is unclear. The CDR3 is 12 residues long. CDR1 and CDR2 (germline): LNHDA, SQIVND (reference sequence). Trimming removed 5 bases at V and 0 bases at J, with 5 bases between. CDR3 sequence: CASSSLSYEQYF. The CDR3 DNA sequence: TGTGCCAGTAGTTCCCTCTCCTACGAGCAGTACTTC.

V is TRBV4-2 and J is TRBJ2-1; a possible D gene is TRBD2 (6 bases). Germline V gives CDR1 LGHNA, CDR2 YNFKEQ. The ends were cut back, 0 bases at V and 0 bases at J, with 9 bases in the middle. The CDR3 covers 16 residues. CDR3 nucleotides: TGTGCCAGCAGCCAAGACGACGGGAGCTCCTACAATGAGCAGTTCTTC. This codes for CASSQDDGSSYNEQFF.

This clone came up once. The chain uses TRBV2 and TRBJ2-3, with 9 nucleotides matching TRBD2. V was clipped by 3 bases and J by 11 bases; unmatched bases: 0. The CDR3 runs 11 residues. Germline V CDR1 and CDR2: SNHLY, FYNNEI. The CDR3 DNA reads TGTGCCAGCAGTGAGACTAGCGGGCAGTATTTT. It is translated as CASSETSGQYF. The full variable domain, its missing parts supplied by reference TRBV2 and TRBJ2-3, is EPEVTQTPSHQVTQMGQEVILRCVPISNHLYFYWYRQILGQKVEFLVSFYNNEISEKSEIFDDQFSVERPDGSNFTLKIRSTKLEDSAMYFCASSETSGQYFGPGTRLTVL.

The chain joins TRBV7-9 to TRBJ1-1, with D uncertain. V lost 1 base to trimming and J lost 0 bases, with 9 bases between them. Germline assignment: CDR1 SEHNR and CDR2 FQNEAQ (reference sequence). The CDR3 contains 15 residues. Here the CDR3 reads CASSLVPGMNTEAFF. CDR3 DNA: TGTGCCAGCAGCTTAGTGCCGGGGATGAACACTGAAGCTTTCTTT.

V gene TRBV14 combines with J gene TRBJ1-3; 9 bases are shared with TRBD1. V lost 2 bases, J lost 1 base, and 6 bases stayed unmatched. Germline V CDR1 and CDR2: SGHDN, FVKESK. This CDR3 region has 17 residues. CDR3 protein: CASSQIQGAKSGNTIYF. In DNA, the CDR3 is TGTGCCAGCAGCCAAATACAGGGGGCGAAGTCTGGAAACACCATATATTTT.

The chain has TRBV2 and TRBJ1-1; the D is unclear. The CDR3 runs 14 residues. Germline V gives CDR1 SNHLY, CDR2 FYNNEI. Trimming removed 7 bases at V and 1 base at J, with 13 bases between. The CDR3 DNA sequence: TGTGCCAGCATTGGCTTGAGAGAGAACACTGAAGCTTTCTTT. Its translation is CASIGLRENTEAFF.

This clone was seen just once. V usage is TRBV28 and J usage is TRBJ2-7; tentatively, D is TRBD1 (7 bases). The V gene lost 2 bases and the J gene lost 0 bases, with 11 bases spanning the gap. The CDR3 length is 15 residues. Germline assignment: CDR1 MDHEN and CDR2 SYDVKM. In nucleotides, the CDR3 is TGTGCCAGCAGTTTAGGGGGGACAGTCTCCTACGAGCAGTACTTC. Protein sequence: CASSLGGTVSYEQYF.

This chain connects TRBV14 to TRBJ2-1; 10 bases map to TRBD2. This CDR3 region has 17 residues. Trimming cost V 1 base and J 6 bases; bases outside gene matches: 9. Germline V gives CDR1 SGHDN, CDR2 FVKESK. Written as DNA, the CDR3 is TGTGCCAGCAGCCAAGCCCTCCCTAGCGGGAGAATCAATGAGCAGTTCTTC. It codes for CASSQALPSGRINEQFF. The variable domain in full, completed from reference TRBV14 and TRBJ2-1, reads EAGVTQFPSHSVIEKGQTVTLRCDPISGHDNLYWYRRVMGKEIKFLLHFVKESKQDESGMPNNRFLAERTGGTYSTLKVQPAELEDSGVYFCASSQALPSGRINEQFFGPGTRLTVL.

The CDR3 sequence is CASRAGPGQGNYEQYF. In DNA, the CDR3 is TGTGCCAGCAGGGCTGGTCCGGGACAGGGCAACTACGAGCAGTACTTC. The J gene is TRBJ2-7, the V gene TRBV7-9; TRBD1 matches at 9 bases. Germline V gene data show CDR1 as SEHNR and CDR2 as FQNEAQ (reference sequence). The V segment lost 6 bases and the J segment 3 bases; nucleotides outside the gene matches: 12. This CDR3 has 16 residues. Full variable domain (rest looked up from reference TRBV7-9 and TRBJ2-7): DTGVSQNPRHKITKRGQNVTFRCDPISEHNRLYWYRQTLGQGPEFLTYFQNEAQLEKSRLLSDRFSAERPKGSFSTLEIQRTEQGDSAMYLCASRAGPGQGNYEQYFGPGTRLTVT.

J is TRBJ2-3 and V is TRBV7-6; D is uncertain. The CDR3 totals 14 residues. Germline V CDR1 and CDR2: SGHVS, FNYEAQ. V lost 1 base and J lost 3, with 8 bases in between. CDR3 sequence: CASSLVAATDTQYF. The CDR3 DNA reads TGTGCCAGCAGCTTAGTGGCGGCTACAGATACGCAGTATTTT.

V and J are TRBV15 and TRBJ2-7; 9 nucleotides agree with TRBD1. This CDR3 has 14 residues. Germline loops: CDR1 LNHNV, CDR2 YYDKDF (reference sequence). V lost 9 bases to trimming and J lost 2 bases; unmatched junction nucleotides: 8. The CDR3 loop is CATGMDRGTYEQYF. CDR3 sequence (DNA): TGTGCCACGGGAATGGACAGGGGAACCTACGAGCAGTACTTC.

The CDR3, as DNA: TGCGCCAGCAGCCAGCCACAGGGGATGAACACTGAAGCTTTCTTT. Translating gives CASSQPQGMNTEAFF. This chain uses TRBV5-1 with TRBJ1-1; 7 bases agree with TRBD1. Trimming cost V 4 bases and J 0 bases; bases outside gene matches: 6. This CDR3 is 15 amino acids long. Germline V lookup: CDR1 SGHRS, CDR2 YFSETQ.

A single count supports this clone. The V and J genes are TRBV28 and TRBJ1-3; TRBD1 agrees at 8 bases. Trimming took 6 bases from V and 0 from J; bases not matched to a gene: 4. Germline-derived CDR1 and CDR2 are MDHEN and SYDVKM. The CDR3 totals 15 residues. CDR3 sequence (DNA): TGTGCCAGCAGCACAGGGGGACGCTCTGGAAACACCATATATTTT. Protein product: CASSTGGRSGNTIYF. The complete variable domain, with remaining parts taken from reference TRBV28 and TRBJ1-3, reads DVKVTQSSRYLVKRTGEKVFLECVQDMDHENMFWYRQDPGLGLRLIYFSYDVKMKEKGDIPEGYSVSREKKERFSLILESASTNQTSMYLCASSTGGRSGNTIYFGEGSWLTVV.

The chain links TRBV5-1 to TRBJ2-7, with D perhaps matching TRBD2 (6 bases). This CDR3 spans 14 amino acids. Trimming took 4 bases from V and 3 from J, leaving 14 bases between them. Germline V CDR1 and CDR2: SGHRS, YFSETQ. The CDR3 DNA reads TGCGCCAGCAGCCCCGGCAGTAGCGGCTACGAGCAGTACTTC. Encoded protein: CASSPGSSGYEQYF.

The rearrangement joins TRBV18 to TRBJ1-3, with a tentative D call TRBD1 (5 bases). The CDR3 runs 17 residues. Per germline, CDR1 KGHSH and CDR2 LQKENI. Trimming cost V 3 bases and J 0 bases, with 15 bases left between them. The CDR3 region has the DNA TGTGCCAGCTCACCTCCGGGACGGCAGAGCTCTGGAAACACCATATATTTT. Residues: CASSPPGRQSSGNTIYF.